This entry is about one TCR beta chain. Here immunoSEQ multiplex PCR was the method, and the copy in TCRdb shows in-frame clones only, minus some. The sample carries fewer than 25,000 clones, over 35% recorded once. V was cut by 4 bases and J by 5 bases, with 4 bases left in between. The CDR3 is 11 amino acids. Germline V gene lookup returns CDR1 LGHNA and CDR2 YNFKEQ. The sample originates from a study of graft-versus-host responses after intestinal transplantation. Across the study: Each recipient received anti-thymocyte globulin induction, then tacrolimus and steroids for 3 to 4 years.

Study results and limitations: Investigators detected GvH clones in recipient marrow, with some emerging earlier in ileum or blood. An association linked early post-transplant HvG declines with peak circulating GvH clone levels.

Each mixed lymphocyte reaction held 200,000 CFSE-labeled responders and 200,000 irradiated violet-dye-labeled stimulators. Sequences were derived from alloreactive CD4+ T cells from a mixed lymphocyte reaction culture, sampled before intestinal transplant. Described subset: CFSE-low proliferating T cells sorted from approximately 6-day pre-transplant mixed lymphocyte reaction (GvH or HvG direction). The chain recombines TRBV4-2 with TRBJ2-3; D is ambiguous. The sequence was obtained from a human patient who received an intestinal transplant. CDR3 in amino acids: CASSLIDTQYF. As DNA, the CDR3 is TGTGCCAGCAGCCTCATAGATACGCAGTATTTT.